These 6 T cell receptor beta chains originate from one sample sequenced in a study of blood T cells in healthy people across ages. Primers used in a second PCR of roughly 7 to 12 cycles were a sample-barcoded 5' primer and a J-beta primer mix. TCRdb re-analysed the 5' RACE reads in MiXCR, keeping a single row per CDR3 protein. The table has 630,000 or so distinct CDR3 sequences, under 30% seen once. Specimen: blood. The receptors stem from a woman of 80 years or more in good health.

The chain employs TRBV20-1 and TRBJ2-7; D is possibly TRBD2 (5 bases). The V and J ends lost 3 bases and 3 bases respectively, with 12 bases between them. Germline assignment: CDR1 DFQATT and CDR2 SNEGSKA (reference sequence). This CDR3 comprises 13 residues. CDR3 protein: CSARKLGIYEQYF. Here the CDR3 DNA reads TGCAGTGCTAGGAAACTAGGCATCTACGAGCAGTACTTC.

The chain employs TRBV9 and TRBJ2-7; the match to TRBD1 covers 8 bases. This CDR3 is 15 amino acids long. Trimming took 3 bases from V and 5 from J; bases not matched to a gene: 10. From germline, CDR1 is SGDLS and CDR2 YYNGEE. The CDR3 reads CASSGGQGAYNEQYF. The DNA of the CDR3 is TGTGCCAGCAGCGGCGGACAGGGCGCCTACAACGAGCAGTACTTC.

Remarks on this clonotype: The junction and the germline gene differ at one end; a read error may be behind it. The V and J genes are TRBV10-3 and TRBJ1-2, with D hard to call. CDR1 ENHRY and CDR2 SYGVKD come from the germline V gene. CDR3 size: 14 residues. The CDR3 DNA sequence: TGTGTCATCAGTGAGGACCGGTTTGGGTATGGCTACACCTTC. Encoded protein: CVISEDRFGYGYTF.

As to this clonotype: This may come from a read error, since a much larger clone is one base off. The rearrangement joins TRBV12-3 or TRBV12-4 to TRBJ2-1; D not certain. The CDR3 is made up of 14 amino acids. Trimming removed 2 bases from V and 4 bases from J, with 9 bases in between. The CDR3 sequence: CASSLNALYNEQFF. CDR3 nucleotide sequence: TGTGCCAGCAGTTTAAATGCCCTTTACAATGAGCAGTTCTTC.

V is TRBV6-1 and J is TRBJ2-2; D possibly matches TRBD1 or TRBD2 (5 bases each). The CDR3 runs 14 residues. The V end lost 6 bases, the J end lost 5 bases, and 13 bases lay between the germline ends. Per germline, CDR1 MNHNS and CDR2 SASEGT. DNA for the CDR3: TGTGCCAGCAGGGCCCTAGGGGAGACCGGGGAGCTGTTTTTT. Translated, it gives CASRALGETGELFF.

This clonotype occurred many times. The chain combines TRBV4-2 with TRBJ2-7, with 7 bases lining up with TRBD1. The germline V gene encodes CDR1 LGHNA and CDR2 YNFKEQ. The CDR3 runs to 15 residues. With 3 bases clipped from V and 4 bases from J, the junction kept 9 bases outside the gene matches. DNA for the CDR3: TGTGCCAGCAGCCAGGCCAGGGGGTCGGAATACGAGCAGTACTTC. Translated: CASSQARGSEYEQYF.